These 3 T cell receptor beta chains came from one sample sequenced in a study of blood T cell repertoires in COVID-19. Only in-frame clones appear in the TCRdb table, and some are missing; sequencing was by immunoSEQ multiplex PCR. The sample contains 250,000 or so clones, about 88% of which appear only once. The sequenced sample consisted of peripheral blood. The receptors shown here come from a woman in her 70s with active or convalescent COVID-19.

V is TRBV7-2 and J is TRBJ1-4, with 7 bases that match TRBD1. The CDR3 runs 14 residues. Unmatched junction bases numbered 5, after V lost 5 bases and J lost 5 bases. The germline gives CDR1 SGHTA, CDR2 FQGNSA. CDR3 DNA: TGTGCCAGCAGCCCGGGACAGATAAATGAAAAACTGTTTTTT. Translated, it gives CASSPGQINEKLFF.

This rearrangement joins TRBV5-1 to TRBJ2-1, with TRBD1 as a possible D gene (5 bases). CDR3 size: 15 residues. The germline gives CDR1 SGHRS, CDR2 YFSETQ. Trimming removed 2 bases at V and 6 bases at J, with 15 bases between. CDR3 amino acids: CASSFDSSTTNEQFF. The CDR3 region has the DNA TGCGCCAGCAGCTTTGACAGTTCTACCACCAATGAGCAGTTCTTC.

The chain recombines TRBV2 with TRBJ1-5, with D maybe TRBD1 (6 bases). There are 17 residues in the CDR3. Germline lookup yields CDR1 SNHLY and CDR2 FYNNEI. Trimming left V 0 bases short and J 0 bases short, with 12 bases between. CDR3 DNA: TGTGCCAGCAGTGAAGCCCCGACAGGATATAGCAATCAGCCCCAGCATTTT. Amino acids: CASSEAPTGYSNQPQHF.